The entry below describes one T cell receptor (beta chain). Its antigen is not identified. This CDR3 comprises 13 residues. Germline CDR1 reads KGHDR; CDR2 reads SFDVKD. V was cut by 6 bases and J by 0 bases, with 7 bases left in between. The template for TCR beta VDJ and CDR3 sequence profiling was genomic DNA. From the reads, TCRdb called clonotypes with MiXCR, one entry per CDR3 protein. This sample has over 150,000 distinct CDR3 sequences, with approximately 40% found just once. The data are from a study of CD8+CD57+ T cells in acquired aplastic anemia. Whole-study context: Sorted CD4+ plus CD8+ cells gave DNA averaging roughly 3 ug.

Study results and caveats: Fewer than 30 shared CD8+ CDR3s appeared highly expressed within patients' immunodominant clones.

The sequence derives from a human donor in good health. V is TRBV24-1 and J is TRBJ1-2; D is ambiguous. The sample consisted of sorted CD4+, CD8+, or CD8+CD57+ T cells (not recorded which) from PBMCs. CDR3 DNA: TGTGCCACCAGTTCCGAGGCTAACTATGGCTACACCTTC. Translated: CATSSEANYGYTF.